The T cell receptor beta chain described here comes from a study of regulatory dendritic cells for organ transplantation (dated by TCRdb to the late 2010s). Study-wide context: Regulatory dendritic cells were generated from monocytes cultured with vitamin D3 on days 0 and 4 and IL-10 on day 4. On day 6, LPS was added to the DC cultures to test how the DCs responded to a strong maturation-inducing agent. TCRbeta repertoires were sequenced from sorted naive and memory CD4+ and CD8+ T cells before and after allostimulation with regulatory or mature dendritic cells. The paper as a whole reports these results and caveats: Expansion of memory CD8+ clones was induced by allostimulation in both subjects, but more limited expansion appeared to be induced by regulatory dendritic cells than by mature dendritic cells. The authors pointed out considerable heterogeneity between individuals in the alloreactive memory CD8+ T cell pool, and only a couple of subjects were sequenced. Among the resting subsets, memory CD8+ T cells contained the most alloreactive TCR clonotypes. The repertoires of naive CD4+ and CD8+ T cells were highly diverse, while memory cell repertoires were less diverse, with memory CD8+ cells being the most oligoclonal.

A multiplexed two-step PCR with Vbeta-specific forward primers and Jbeta-specific reverse primers was used to amplify the TCRbeta CDR3 regions. Through the immunoSEQ service, the TCRbeta libraries were run on an Illumina instrument for sequencing. The source study handled its data this way. IMGT annotation was used to assign V, D and J genes, and synthetic CDR3 analogues were used to correct counts for multiplex PCR bias. Repertoire clonality was computed in the immunoSEQ Analyzer as one minus normalized Shannon entropy. Clonal expansion was defined by Fisher's exact test with Benjamini-Hochberg false discovery rate control, using two-tailed P<0.01. TCRdb holds this immuneACCESS table with in-frame rearrangements only. Some clones are missing; in checked studies, unresolved V genes explain under half, and the rest has no known cause. The DNA gave D and trimming, while V, J and clone size come from that table. This sample holds 9,500 to 14,000 clones; 89% were observed only once. 0.4% to 0.45% of the sample belongs to the ten largest clones.

The CDR3 holds 16 amino acids from the cysteine to the phenylalanine. CDR3 DNA is the only sequence kept; it has 48 bases, read in frame from the first base. Trimming takes 3 bases off V and 7 bases off J; junction bases not matched to a gene: 7. Sequences MDHEN (CDR1) and SYDVKM (CDR2) are obtained from the germline V gene. On this clone: What this receptor recognizes is not known. No much larger clone exists at a distance of one base, and base qualities are not known.

Sorted T cell subsets were CFSE-labeled and co-cultured for five to six days with allogeneic regulatory or mature dendritic cells at a 1:10 DC:T ratio. FACS was used to sort CD4+ or CD8+ cells into naive T cells (CD45RA+) and memory T cells (CD45RO+). The T cells used for TCR sequencing were obtained from two healthy control subjects. The Qiagen DNeasy Blood & Tissue Kit was used to extract genomic DNA. Recombination connected TRBV28 to TRBJ2-2, with TRBD2 identical over 11 junction bases. The sequenced sample consisted of naive CD8+ T cells from blood cultured with dendritic cells. The sample's cell subset or site label, in plain terms: CD45RA+ naive T cells. The receptor was derived from a human donor in good health. The CDR3 here reads CASSFWTSGYGGELFF. Read as DNA, the sequence is TGTGCCAGCAGTTTTTGGACTAGCGGGTATGGCGGGGAGCTGTTTTTT.